These 11 T cell receptor beta chains share one sample of origin, sequenced in a study of OX40 agonist ivuxolimab in advanced cancers. TCRdb keeps only in-frame clones here, not all; method: immunoSEQ multiplex PCR. This sample has around 40,000 clones, with approximately 80% found just once. Source: CD4+ or CD8+ T cells sorted from blood, taken in a trial of the OX40 agonist ivuxolimab. The receptors were sampled from an adult with an advanced solid tumor such as melanoma, head and neck, liver or kidney cancer.

This sequence joins TRBV7-9 and TRBJ2-7; D uncertain. CDR3 size: 15 residues. Trimming took 2 bases from V and 2 from J, leaving 13 bases between them. CDR1 is SEHNR, CDR2 FQNEAQ, per germline (reference sequence). CDR3 loop: CASSLRGIETYEQYF. In DNA, the CDR3 is TGTGCCAGCAGCTTAAGAGGAATCGAAACCTACGAGCAGTACTTC.

The rearrangement joins TRBV30 to TRBJ1-3, with D possibly matching TRBD1 (5 bases). The germline gives CDR1 GTSNPN, CDR2 SVGIG (reference sequence). Trimming cost V 2 bases and J 1 base, with 9 bases left between them. The CDR3 spans 14 residues. The CDR3: CAWSKTASGNTIYF. CDR3 in DNA: TGTGCCTGGAGTAAGACAGCTTCTGGAAACACCATATATTTT.

V gene TRBV7-9 combines with J gene TRBJ1-6; the D is unclear. Germline assignment: CDR1 SEHNR and CDR2 FQNEAQ (reference sequence). Trimming cost V 5 bases and J 8 bases, with 10 bases left between them. The CDR3 is 13 residues long. The CDR3 nucleotides are TGTGCCAGCAGCCCCTCGCTGGATTCACCCCTCCACTTT. Amino acid sequence: CASSPSLDSPLHF.

This clone has only one observation. The chain links TRBV14 to TRBJ2-1, with TRBD2 as a possible D gene (5 bases). V was trimmed by 0 bases and J by 2 bases, leaving 8 bases between them. This CDR3 is built from 15 residues. Germline-derived CDR1 and CDR2 are SGHDN and FVKESK. CDR3 nucleotide sequence: TGTGCCAGCAGCCAAGAACTAGTTCCCTACAATGAGCAGTTCTTC. This sequence encodes CASSQELVPYNEQFF.

This sequence joins TRBV7-3 and TRBJ2-3, with 9 bases that match TRBD2. V lost 0 bases and J lost 8; bases outside the gene matches: 9. CDR1 is SGHTA, CDR2 FQGTGA, per germline. The CDR3 loop spans 16 amino acids. CDR3 loop: CASSLTGAGGTGTQYF. DNA of the CDR3: TGTGCCAGCAGCTTAACTGGCGCGGGGGGGACCGGTACGCAGTATTTT. Variable domain in full (rest from reference TRBV7-3 and TRBJ2-3): GAGVSQTPSNKVTEKGKYVELRCDPISGHTALYWYRQSLGQGPEFLIYFQGTGAADDSGLPNDRFFAVRPEGSVSTLKIQRTERGDSAVYLCASSLTGAGGTGTQYFGPGTRLTVL.

The chain joins TRBV18 to TRBJ2-6, with D perhaps matching TRBD1 (5 bases). V shed 2 bases and J shed 1 base, with 6 bases lying between them. The length of the CDR3 is 15 residues. Germline V gives CDR1 KGHSH, CDR2 LQKENI. The CDR3 is CASSPDRSGANVLTF. DNA of the CDR3: TGTGCCAGCTCACCAGACAGATCTGGGGCCAACGTCCTGACTTTC.

The chain combines TRBV7-6 with TRBJ2-1; D unresolved. Germline CDR1 is SGHVS and CDR2 is FNYEAQ. The CDR3 spans 13 residues. V was shortened by 4 bases and J by 7 bases, with 11 bases between the two germline ends. CDR3 nucleotide sequence: TGTGCCAGCAGCTCGAGCTTCCAGAATGAGCAGTTCTTC. Amino acids: CASSSSFQNEQFF.

V is TRBV5-6 and J is TRBJ1-2; TRBD1 is a possible D gene (5 bases). The CDR3 consists of 14 residues. Germline V gene sequence: CDR1 SGHDT, CDR2 YYEEEE. The germline V and J ends were trimmed by 2 bases and 7 bases, with 15 bases remaining between them. CDR3 residues: CASSFPGLDIGYTF. DNA of the CDR3: TGTGCCAGCAGCTTCCCGGGACTCGATATTGGCTACACCTTC. Supplemented by reference TRBV5-6 and TRBJ1-2, the full variable domain reads DAGVTQSPTHLIKTRGQQVTLRCSPKSGHDTVSWYQQALGQGPQFIFQYYEEEERQRGNFPDRFSGHQFPNYSSELNVNALLLGDSALYLCASSFPGLDIGYTFGSGTRLTVV.

The chain has TRBV5-8 and TRBJ2-6; no clear D gene. Deletions cut 5 bases from V and 2 bases from J, with 11 bases between. The CDR3 sequence is 15 residues long. CDR1 is SGHTS, CDR2 YDEGEE, per germline. The CDR3 DNA is TGTGCCAGCAGTCTCTTATCGCCTGGGGCCAACGTCCTGACTTTC. The encoded protein is CASSLLSPGANVLTF. Filled out from reference TRBV5-8 and TRBJ2-6, the complete variable domain reads EAGVTQSPTHLIKTRGQQATLRCSPISGHTSVYWYQQALGLGLQFLLWYDEGEERNRGNFPPRFSGRQFPNYSSELNVNALELEDSALYLCASSLLSPGANVLTFGAGSRLTVL.

The chain has TRBV6-5 and TRBJ2-7, with 7 bases lining up with TRBD1. J was trimmed by 3 bases and V by 7 bases; bases with no gene match: 9. This CDR3 is 14 amino acids long. Germline-derived CDR1 and CDR2 are MNHEY and SVGAGI. The CDR3 protein is CASNKPGQHYEQYF. In nucleotides, the CDR3 is TGTGCCAGCAATAAGCCGGGACAGCACTACGAGCAGTACTTC.

This chain uses TRBV7-2 with TRBJ2-3, with 9 positions matching TRBD2. J gave up 2 bases and V 3 bases, and 6 bases lay outside the gene matches. CDR3 length: 16 residues. Germline CDR1 SGHTA, CDR2 FQGNSA. CDR3 DNA sequence: TGTGCCAGCAGCTTCCAGCGGGGGGACTTCACAGATACGCAGTATTTT. Residues: CASSFQRGDFTDTQYF. Combining the CDR3 with reference TRBV7-2 and TRBJ2-3 gives the whole variable domain GAGVSQSPSNKVTEKGKDVELRCDPISGHTALYWYRQSLGQGLEFLIYFQGNSAPDKSGLPSDRFSAERTGGSVSTLTIQRTQQEDSAVYLCASSFQRGDFTDTQYFGPGTRLTVL.